The 15 T cell receptor beta chains presented below share a single source sample, sequenced in a study of T-cell memory formation after mild COVID-19 (dated by TCRdb to the early 2020s). Libraries were made using 5' RACE. These reads were obtained on an Illumina NovaSeq 6000. Clones were called with MiXCR by TCRdb after fastp trimmed the public reads at Q25, and only in-frame beta chains were retained. Every entry covers one CDR3 protein and lists the most common genes and DNA from its rows. This sample gives 90,000 to 120,000 distinct CDR3 sequences in total; roughly an eighth of them show up just once. Less than 40% of the sample is taken by the ten largest. The specimen sequenced was PBMCs or a T cell subset sorted from them (not recorded which). Receptor source: a man aged 18-30 years who had mild COVID-19 (a few samples of this study predate the infection). The sample titles of this study are shuffled in the database, so cell type and time point are left out; the donor was told from shared clones.

The chain uses TRBV4-3 and TRBJ1-1, with D perhaps TRBD1 (6 bases). The CDR3 extends over 14 amino acids. Trimming shortened V by 4 bases and J by 5 bases, and 14 bases separated the two germline ends. Germline-derived CDR1 and CDR2 are LGHNA and YSLEER. In nucleotides, the CDR3 is TGCGCCAGCAGCCCCTTCAGGGGTGGGACTGAAGCTTTCTTT. This codes for CASSPFRGGTEAFF.

This clonotype was recorded at least ten times. This CDR3 is CASSVSAVNTGELFF. In nucleotides, the CDR3 is TGTGCCAGCAGCGTTTCAGCCGTAAACACCGGGGAGCTGTTTTTT. The chain links TRBV9 to TRBJ2-2, with unresolved D. Germline values: CDR1 SGDLS, CDR2 YYNGEE. The germline V and J ends were trimmed by 2 bases and 2 bases, with 10 bases remaining between them. The CDR3 is made up of 15 amino acids.

This clonotype was picked up a small number of times. The chain combines TRBV19 with TRBJ1-6, with a tentative D call TRBD1 (5 bases). The CDR3 spans 15 residues. The V gene's germline CDR1 is LNHDA and CDR2 SQIVND (reference sequence). Trimming stripped 7 bases from V and 7 bases from J, with 17 bases between. CDR3 nucleotide sequence: TGTGCCAGTACCGCCGGCCGTGAGGGGAATTCACCCCTCCACTTT. Its protein product is CASTAGREGNSPLHF.

V usage is TRBV2 and J usage is TRBJ2-3, with D possibly TRBD2 on 5 matching bases. The V and J ends lost 2 bases and 4 bases respectively, with 13 bases between them. Germline CDR1 and CDR2: SNHLY and FYNNEI. The CDR3 totals 15 residues. Here the CDR3 reads CASSEQYGIADTQYF. The CDR3 DNA sequence: TGTGCCAGCAGTGAACAGTACGGGATCGCAGATACGCAGTATTTT.

The chain employs TRBV29-1 and TRBJ1-1; D may be TRBD1 (5 bases). The CDR3 runs to 12 residues. With 4 bases removed from V and 3 bases from J, the gap between germline ends came to 9 bases. CDR1 SQVTM and CDR2 ANQGSEA come from the germline V gene. CDR3 DNA: TGCAGCGTTGTAGGGGCGGACACTGAAGCTTTCTTT. Translating gives CSVVGADTEAFF.

This chain uses TRBV5-6 with TRBJ1-2, with D unclear. The CDR3 sequence is 16 residues long. Germline V gene sequence: CDR1 SGHDT, CDR2 YYEEEE. The ends were cut back, 4 bases at V and 3 bases at J, with 19 bases in the middle. The CDR3 DNA reads as TGTGCCAGCAGCCTCATCGACGCGGGATCTTACTATGGCTACACCTTC. This translates into CASSLIDAGSYYGYTF.

A word on this clonotype: Relative to the germline gene, one junction end is altered; a read error may explain this. V usage is TRBV4-1 and J usage is TRBJ2-7, with D perhaps TRBD1 (5 bases). The CDR3 spans 14 residues. CDR1 and CDR2 from the germline V gene are MGHRA and YSYEKL. This CDR3 reads CASSQEGLSDEQYF. In nucleotides, the CDR3 is TGCGCCAGCAGCCAAGAGGGGCTCTCCGACGAGCAGTACTTC.

This clonotype was counted only a few times. The chain recombines TRBV7-2 with TRBJ2-1; D not resolved. The V gene lost 2 bases and the J gene lost 2 bases, with 13 bases spanning the gap. From germline, CDR1 is SGHTA and CDR2 FQGNSA. This CDR3 contains 16 residues. In nucleotides, the CDR3 is TGTGCCAGCAGCTTAAGGCCCCCCGGCCCCTACAATGAGCAGTTCTTC. This sequence encodes CASSLRPPGPYNEQFF.

This clonotype has a handful of counts. The chain employs TRBV29-1 and TRBJ2-1; D may be TRBD1 (5 bases). V was cut by 5 bases and J by 1 base, with 18 bases left in between. Germline CDR1 SQVTM, CDR2 ANQGSEA. The CDR3 contains 16 residues. The CDR3 nucleotides read TGCAGCGTTCGGCTCGACAGATACCAATCCTACAATGAGCAGTTCTTC. This encodes CSVRLDRYQSYNEQFF.

This clonotype was counted only a few times. The chain employs TRBV4-1 and TRBJ2-7; D gene uncertain. The CDR3 sequence is 12 residues long. V gave up 4 bases and J gave up 3 bases, with 7 bases separating them. From germline, CDR1 is MGHRA and CDR2 YSYEKL. The CDR3 DNA follows: TGCGCCAGCAGCCGAACCAACTACGAGCAGTACTTC. Protein sequence: CASSRTNYEQYF.

This clonotype was picked up a small number of times. The chain has TRBV7-9 and TRBJ2-5; tentatively, D is TRBD2 (5 bases). The V gene's germline CDR1 is SEHNR and CDR2 FQNEAQ (reference sequence). V was clipped by 4 bases and J by 2 bases, with 8 bases between them. The CDR3 covers 13 residues. The CDR3, as DNA: TGTGCCAGCAGCTATGGACTGCAAGAGACCCAGTACTTC. It is translated as CASSYGLQETQYF.

This clonotype occurred a few times. The rearrangement uses TRBV19 and TRBJ2-7; tentatively, D is TRBD2 (5 bases). This CDR3 has 13 residues. Between the trimmed V and J ends, which lost 3 bases and 6 bases, there was a span of 12 bases. From germline, CDR1 is LNHDA and CDR2 SQIVND (reference sequence). CDR3 bases: TGTGCCAGTAGTATTACGGGGATCCGCGAGCAGTACTTC. It yields the protein CASSITGIREQYF. Variable domain in full (rest from reference TRBV19 and TRBJ2-7): DGGITQSPKYLFRKEGQNVTLSCEQNLNHDAMYWYRQDPGQGLRLIYYSQIVNDFQKGDIAEGYSVSREKKESFPLTVTSAQKNPTAFYLCASSITGIREQYFGPGTRLTVT.

This clonotype has a handful of counts. This chain connects TRBV7-3 to TRBJ2-1, with 11 bases fitting TRBD2. Germline CDR1 reads SGHTA; CDR2 reads FQGTGA. This CDR3 has 15 amino acids. With V trimmed by 6 bases and J by 3 bases, 4 bases remained unmatched. In DNA form, the CDR3 reads TGTGCCAGCAGGTATACTAGCGGGGGCTACAATGAGCAGTTCTTC. Translation: CASRYTSGGYNEQFF.

This clonotype was counted at least ten times. This chain connects TRBV5-1 to TRBJ2-1, with D perhaps being TRBD1 or TRBD2 (5 bases each). V was pared by 5 bases and J by 5 bases, with 8 bases between. The CDR3 contains 12 residues. Germline values: CDR1 SGHRS, CDR2 YFSETQ. In DNA, the CDR3 is TGCGCCAGCAGAGAGGGGAACAATGAGCAGTTCTTC. Protein sequence: CASREGNNEQFF.

The rearrangement links TRBV12-3 or TRBV12-4 to TRBJ2-1; the match to TRBD1 covers 9 bases. The CDR3 is 13 amino acids. V gave up 6 bases and J gave up 6 bases; unmatched junction bases: 3. CDR3 DNA sequence: TGTGCCAGCAGGGACAGGGGCGTCAATGAGCAGTTCTTC. The encoded protein is CASRDRGVNEQFF.